This TCR beta chain was identified during a study of shared clonotypes between healthy human individuals. At deep level, the assay was performed. Unsorted PBMC replicate PCRs used around 310 ng DNA, tens of thousands of T cell genomes. Under the authors' procedure: ImmunoSEQ sequences covered only the junction and lacked quality scores; filtering therefore differed. Only in-frame clones appear in the TCRdb table, and some are missing; sequencing was by immunoSEQ multiplex PCR. V, J and clone size are taken as reported in that table, and D and trimming were inferred from the DNA itself. The sample has 400,000 to 550,000 clones, roughly 85% seen once; the top ten hold approximately 12%. Genomic DNA came from around 100 million PBMCs in unsorted samples. This clone appeared a single time. J was trimmed by 4 bases and V by 5 bases; bases with no gene match: 5. This CDR3 is 14 amino acids long. CDR1 SGHTA and CDR2 FQGNSA come from the germline V gene.

V usage is TRBV7-2 and J usage is TRBJ1-2, with 9 nucleotides matching TRBD1. Sample: PBMCs. The sequence derives from a woman aged 40 to 50 in good health. Some clones in this sample may be carry-over from other donors' samples. The CDR3 region has the DNA TGTGCCAGCAGCCTAGGACAGGGGAGCTATGGCTACACCTTC. It codes for CASSLGQGSYGYTF.